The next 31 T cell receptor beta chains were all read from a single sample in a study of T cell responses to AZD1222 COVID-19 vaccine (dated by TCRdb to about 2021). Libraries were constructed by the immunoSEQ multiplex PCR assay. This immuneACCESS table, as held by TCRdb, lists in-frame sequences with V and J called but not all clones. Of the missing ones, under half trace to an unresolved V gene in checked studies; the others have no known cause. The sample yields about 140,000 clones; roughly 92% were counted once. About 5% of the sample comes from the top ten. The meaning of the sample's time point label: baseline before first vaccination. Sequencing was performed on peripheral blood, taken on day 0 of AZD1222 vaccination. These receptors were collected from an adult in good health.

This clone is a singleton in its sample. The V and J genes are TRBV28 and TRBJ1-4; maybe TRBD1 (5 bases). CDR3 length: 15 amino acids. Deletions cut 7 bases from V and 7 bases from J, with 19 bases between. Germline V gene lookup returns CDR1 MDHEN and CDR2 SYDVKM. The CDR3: CASTRPGGGGEKLFF. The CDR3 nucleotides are TGTGCCAGCACCCGACCGGGGGGAGGAGGTGAAAAACTGTTTTTT.

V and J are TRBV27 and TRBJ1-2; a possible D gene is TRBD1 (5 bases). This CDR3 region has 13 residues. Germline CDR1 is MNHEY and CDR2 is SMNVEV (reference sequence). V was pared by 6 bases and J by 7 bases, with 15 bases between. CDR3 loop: CASSLGTSGGYTF. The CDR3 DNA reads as TGTGCCAGCAGCCTAGGGACGTCTGGTGGCTACACCTTC.

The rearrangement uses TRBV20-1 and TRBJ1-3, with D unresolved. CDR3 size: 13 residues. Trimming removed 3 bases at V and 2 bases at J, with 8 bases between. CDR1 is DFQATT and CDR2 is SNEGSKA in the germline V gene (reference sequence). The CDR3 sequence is CSASTGTGNTIYF. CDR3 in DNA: TGCAGTGCTAGTACGGGGACTGGAAACACCATATATTTT.

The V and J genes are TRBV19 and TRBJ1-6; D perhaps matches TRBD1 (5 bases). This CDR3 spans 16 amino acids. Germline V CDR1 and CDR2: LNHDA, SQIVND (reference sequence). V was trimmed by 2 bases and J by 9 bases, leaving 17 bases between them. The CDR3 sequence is CASSISSQLRGSPLHF. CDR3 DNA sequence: TGTGCCAGTAGTATATCGTCCCAGCTAAGGGGTTCACCCCTCCACTTT. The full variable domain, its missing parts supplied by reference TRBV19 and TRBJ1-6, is DGGITQSPKYLFRKEGQNVTLSCEQNLNHDAMYWYRQDPGQGLRLIYYSQIVNDFQKGDIAEGYSVSREKKESFPLTVTSAQKNPTAFYLCASSISSQLRGSPLHFGNGTRLTVT.

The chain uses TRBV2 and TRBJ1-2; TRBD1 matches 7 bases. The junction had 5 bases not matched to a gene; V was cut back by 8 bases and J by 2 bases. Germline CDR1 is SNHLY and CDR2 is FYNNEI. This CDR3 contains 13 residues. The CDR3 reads CASRTGPNYGYTF. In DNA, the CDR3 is TGTGCCAGCCGGACAGGCCCAAACTATGGCTACACCTTC. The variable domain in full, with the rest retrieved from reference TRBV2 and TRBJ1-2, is EPEVTQTPSHQVTQMGQEVILRCVPISNHLYFYWYRQILGQKVEFLVSFYNNEISEKSEIFDDQFSVERPDGSNFTLKIRSTKLEDSAMYFCASRTGPNYGYTFGSGTRLTVV.

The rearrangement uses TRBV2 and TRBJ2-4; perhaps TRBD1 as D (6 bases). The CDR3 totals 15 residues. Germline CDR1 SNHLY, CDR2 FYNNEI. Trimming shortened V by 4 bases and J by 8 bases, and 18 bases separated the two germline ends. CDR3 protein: CASSAPDRLGDIQYF. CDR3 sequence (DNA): TGTGCCAGCAGTGCCCCAGACAGGTTGGGGGACATTCAGTACTTC.

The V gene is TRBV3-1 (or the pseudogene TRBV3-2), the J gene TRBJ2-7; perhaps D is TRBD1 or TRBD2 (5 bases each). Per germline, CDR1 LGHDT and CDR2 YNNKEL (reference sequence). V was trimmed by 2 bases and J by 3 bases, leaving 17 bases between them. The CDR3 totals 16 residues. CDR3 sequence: CASSQFPGPEGYEQYF. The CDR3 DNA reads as TGTGCCAGCAGCCAATTCCCGGGACCAGAAGGCTACGAGCAGTACTTC.

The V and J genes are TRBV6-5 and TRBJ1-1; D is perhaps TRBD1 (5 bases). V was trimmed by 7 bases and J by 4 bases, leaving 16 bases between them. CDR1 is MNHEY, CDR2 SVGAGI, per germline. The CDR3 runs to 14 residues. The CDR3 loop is CASIWTSMATEAFF. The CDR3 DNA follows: TGTGCCAGCATTTGGACATCGATGGCCACTGAAGCTTTCTTT.

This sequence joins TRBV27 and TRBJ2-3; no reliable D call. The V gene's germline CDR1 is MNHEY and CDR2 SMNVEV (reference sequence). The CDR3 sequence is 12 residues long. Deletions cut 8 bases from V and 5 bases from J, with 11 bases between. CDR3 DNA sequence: TGTGCCAGCTCTCCTGAAGGAGATACGCAGTATTTT. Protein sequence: CASSPEGDTQYF.

Here the CDR3 reads CASSSQGVYGYTF. CDR3 DNA: TGTGCCAGCAGTTCACAGGGGGTCTATGGCTACACCTTC. The genes are TRBV6-6 and TRBJ1-2; 8 nucleotides agree with TRBD1. CDR3 size: 13 residues. In germline, CDR1 is MNHNY, CDR2 SVGAGI (reference sequence). The V gene end was trimmed by 4 bases and the J gene end by 4 bases; junction bases not matched to a gene: 2.

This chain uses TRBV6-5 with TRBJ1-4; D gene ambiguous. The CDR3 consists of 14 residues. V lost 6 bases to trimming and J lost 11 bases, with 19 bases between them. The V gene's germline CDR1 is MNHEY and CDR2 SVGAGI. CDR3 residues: CASRPSGDRGKLFF. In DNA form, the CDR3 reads TGTGCCAGCAGACCCTCGGGAGATCGAGGGAAACTGTTTTTT.

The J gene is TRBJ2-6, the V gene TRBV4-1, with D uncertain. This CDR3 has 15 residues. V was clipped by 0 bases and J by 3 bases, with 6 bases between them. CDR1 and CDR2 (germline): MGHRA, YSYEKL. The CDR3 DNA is TGCGCCAGCAGCCAAGATCACGTTGGGGCCAACGTCCTGACTTTC. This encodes CASSQDHVGANVLTF.

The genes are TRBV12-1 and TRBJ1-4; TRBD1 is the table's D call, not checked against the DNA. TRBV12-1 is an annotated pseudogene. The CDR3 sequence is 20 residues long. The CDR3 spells CASSFAWDRGRGLSNEKLFF. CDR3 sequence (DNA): TGTGCCAGCAGCTTTGCCTGGGACAGGGGAAGAGGGTTAAGTAATGAAAAACTGTTTTTT.

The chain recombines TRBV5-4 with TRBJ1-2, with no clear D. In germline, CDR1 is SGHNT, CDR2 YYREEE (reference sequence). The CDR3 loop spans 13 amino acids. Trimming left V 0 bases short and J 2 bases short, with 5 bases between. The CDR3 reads CASSLAENYGYTF. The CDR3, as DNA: TGTGCCAGCAGCTTGGCGGAGAACTATGGCTACACCTTC.

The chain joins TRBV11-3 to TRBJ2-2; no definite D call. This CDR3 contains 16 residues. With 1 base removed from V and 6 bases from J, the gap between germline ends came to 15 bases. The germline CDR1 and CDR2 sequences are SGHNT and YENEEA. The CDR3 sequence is CASSLGRRGVAGELFF. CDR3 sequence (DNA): TGTGCCAGCAGCTTAGGTCGGAGAGGTGTCGCCGGGGAGCTGTTTTTT. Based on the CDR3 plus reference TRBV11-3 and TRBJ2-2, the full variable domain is EAGVVQSPRYKIIEKKQPVAFWCNPISGHNTLYWYLQNLGQGPELLIRYENEEAVDDSQLPKDRFSAERLKGVDSTLKIQPAELGDSAVYLCASSLGRRGVAGELFFGEGSRLTVL.

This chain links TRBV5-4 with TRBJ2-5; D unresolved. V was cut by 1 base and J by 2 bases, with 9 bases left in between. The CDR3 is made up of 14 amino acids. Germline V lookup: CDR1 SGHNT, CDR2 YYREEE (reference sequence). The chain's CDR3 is CASSLITGQETQYF. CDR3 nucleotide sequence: TGTGCCAGCAGCTTGATCACTGGGCAAGAGACCCAGTACTTC.

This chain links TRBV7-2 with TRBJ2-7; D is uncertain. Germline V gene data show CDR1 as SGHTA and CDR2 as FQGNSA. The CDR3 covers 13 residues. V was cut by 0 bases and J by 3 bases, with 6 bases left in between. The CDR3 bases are TGTGCCAGCAGCTTAGCAGGGCTCTACGAGCAGTACTTC. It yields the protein CASSLAGLYEQYF.

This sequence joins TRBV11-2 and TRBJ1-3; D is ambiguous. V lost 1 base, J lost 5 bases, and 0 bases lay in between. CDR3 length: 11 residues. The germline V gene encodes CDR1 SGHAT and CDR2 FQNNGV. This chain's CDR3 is CASSLGNTIYF. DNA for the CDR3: TGTGCCAGCAGCTTAGGAAACACCATATATTTT.

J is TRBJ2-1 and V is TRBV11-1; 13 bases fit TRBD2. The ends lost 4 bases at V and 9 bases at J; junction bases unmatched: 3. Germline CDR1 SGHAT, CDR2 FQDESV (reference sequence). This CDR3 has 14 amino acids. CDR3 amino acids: CASSSRLAGGEQFF. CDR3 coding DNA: TGTGCCAGCAGCTCCCGACTAGCGGGAGGTGAGCAGTTCTTC.

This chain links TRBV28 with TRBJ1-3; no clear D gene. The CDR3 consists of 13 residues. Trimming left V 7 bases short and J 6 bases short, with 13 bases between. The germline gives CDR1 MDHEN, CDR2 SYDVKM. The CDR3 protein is CASTPPPQNTIYF. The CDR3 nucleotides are TGTGCCAGCACCCCGCCCCCCCAAAACACCATATATTTT.

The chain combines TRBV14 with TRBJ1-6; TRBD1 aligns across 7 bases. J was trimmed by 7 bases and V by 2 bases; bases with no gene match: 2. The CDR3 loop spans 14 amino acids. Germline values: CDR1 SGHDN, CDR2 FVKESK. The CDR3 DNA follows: TGTGCCAGCAGCCAACAGGGGGGAAATTCACCCCTCCACTTT. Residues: CASSQQGGNSPLHF.

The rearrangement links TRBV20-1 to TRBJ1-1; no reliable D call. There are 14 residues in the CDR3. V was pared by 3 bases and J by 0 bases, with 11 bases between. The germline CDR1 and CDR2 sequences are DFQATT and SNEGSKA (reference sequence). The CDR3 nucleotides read TGCAGTGCTAGTTTAGGAGACATGAACACTGAAGCTTTCTTT. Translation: CSASLGDMNTEAFF.

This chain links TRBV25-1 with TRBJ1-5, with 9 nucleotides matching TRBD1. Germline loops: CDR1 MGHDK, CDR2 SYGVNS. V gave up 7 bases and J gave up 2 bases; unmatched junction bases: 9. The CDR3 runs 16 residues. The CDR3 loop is CASTAGTGLGNQPQHF. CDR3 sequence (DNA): TGTGCCAGCACCGCCGGGACAGGGTTGGGCAATCAGCCCCAGCATTTT.

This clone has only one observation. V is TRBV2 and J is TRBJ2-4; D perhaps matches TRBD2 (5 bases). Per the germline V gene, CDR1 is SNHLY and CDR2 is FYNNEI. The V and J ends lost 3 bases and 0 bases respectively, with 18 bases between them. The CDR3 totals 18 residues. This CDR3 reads CASSEETGLVLAKNIQYF. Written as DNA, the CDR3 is TGTGCCAGCAGTGAGGAGACTGGACTCGTCTTAGCCAAAAACATTCAGTACTTC.

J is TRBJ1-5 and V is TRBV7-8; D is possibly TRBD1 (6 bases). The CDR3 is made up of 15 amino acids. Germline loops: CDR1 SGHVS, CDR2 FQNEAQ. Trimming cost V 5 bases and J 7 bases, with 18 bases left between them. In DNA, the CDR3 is TGTGCCAGCAGCATCGGACAAAGCGGGGGCCAGCCCCAGCATTTT. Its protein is CASSIGQSGGQPQHF.

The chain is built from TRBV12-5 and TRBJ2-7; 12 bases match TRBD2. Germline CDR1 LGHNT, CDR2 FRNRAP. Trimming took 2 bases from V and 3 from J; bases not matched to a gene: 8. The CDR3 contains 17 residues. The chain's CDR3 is CASGLNRLAGALYEQYF. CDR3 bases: TGTGCTAGTGGTTTGAACCGACTAGCGGGGGCCCTCTACGAGCAGTACTTC.

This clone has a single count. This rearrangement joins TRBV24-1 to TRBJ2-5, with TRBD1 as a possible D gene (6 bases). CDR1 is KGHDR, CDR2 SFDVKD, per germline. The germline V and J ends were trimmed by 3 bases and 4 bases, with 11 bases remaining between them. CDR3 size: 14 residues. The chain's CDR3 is CATSDTTGRETQYF. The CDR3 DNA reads TGTGCCACCAGTGATACCACAGGGAGAGAGACCCAGTACTTC.

The CDR3 is CASSQAYNQPQHF. DNA for the CDR3: TGTGCCAGCAGCCAAGCATACAATCAGCCCCAGCATTTT. The rearrangement uses TRBV3-1 (or the pseudogene TRBV3-2) and TRBJ1-5; D remains ambiguous. This CDR3 has 13 residues. V dropped 1 base and J dropped 3 bases, with 4 bases sitting between them. Looked up from germline, CDR1 is LGHDT and CDR2 is YNNKEL (reference sequence).

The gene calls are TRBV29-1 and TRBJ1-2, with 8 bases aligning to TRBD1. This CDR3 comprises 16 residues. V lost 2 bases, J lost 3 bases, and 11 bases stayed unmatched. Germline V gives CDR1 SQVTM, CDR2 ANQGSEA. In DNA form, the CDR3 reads TGCAGCGTTGAATCTAGAGGACAGGGAGAAGACTATGGCTACACCTTC. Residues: CSVESRGQGEDYGYTF.

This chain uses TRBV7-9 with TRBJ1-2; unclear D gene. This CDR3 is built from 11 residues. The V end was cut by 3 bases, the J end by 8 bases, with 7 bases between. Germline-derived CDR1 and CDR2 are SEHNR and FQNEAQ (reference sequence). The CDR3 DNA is TGTGCCAGCAGCTTTCCTGGGGGCTACACCTTC. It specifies CASSFPGGYTF.

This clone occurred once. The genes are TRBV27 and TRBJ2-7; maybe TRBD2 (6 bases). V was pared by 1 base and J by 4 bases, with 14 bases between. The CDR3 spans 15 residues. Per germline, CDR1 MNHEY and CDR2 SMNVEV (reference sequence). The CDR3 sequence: CASSLFRGKRYEQYF. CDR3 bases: TGTGCCAGCAGTTTATTCCGCGGGAAGAGGTACGAGCAGTACTTC.